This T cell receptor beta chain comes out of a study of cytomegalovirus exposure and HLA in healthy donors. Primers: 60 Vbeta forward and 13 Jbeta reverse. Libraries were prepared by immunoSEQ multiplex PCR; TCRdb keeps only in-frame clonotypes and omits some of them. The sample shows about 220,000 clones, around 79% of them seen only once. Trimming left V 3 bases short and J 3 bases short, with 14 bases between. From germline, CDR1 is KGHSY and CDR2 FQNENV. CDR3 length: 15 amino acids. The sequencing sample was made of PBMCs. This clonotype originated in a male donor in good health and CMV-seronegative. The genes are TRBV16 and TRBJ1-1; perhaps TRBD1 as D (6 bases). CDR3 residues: CASSQAGTKDTEAFF. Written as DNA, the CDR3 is TGTGCCAGCAGCCAGGCCGGGACAAAGGACACTGAAGCTTTCTTT. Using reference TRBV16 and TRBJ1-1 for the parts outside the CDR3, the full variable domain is GEEVAQTPKHLVRGEGQKAKLYCAPIKGHSYVFWYQQVLKNEFKFLISFQNENVFDETGMPKERFSAKCLPNSPCSLEIQATKLEDSAVYFCASSQAGTKDTEAFFGQGTRLTVV.